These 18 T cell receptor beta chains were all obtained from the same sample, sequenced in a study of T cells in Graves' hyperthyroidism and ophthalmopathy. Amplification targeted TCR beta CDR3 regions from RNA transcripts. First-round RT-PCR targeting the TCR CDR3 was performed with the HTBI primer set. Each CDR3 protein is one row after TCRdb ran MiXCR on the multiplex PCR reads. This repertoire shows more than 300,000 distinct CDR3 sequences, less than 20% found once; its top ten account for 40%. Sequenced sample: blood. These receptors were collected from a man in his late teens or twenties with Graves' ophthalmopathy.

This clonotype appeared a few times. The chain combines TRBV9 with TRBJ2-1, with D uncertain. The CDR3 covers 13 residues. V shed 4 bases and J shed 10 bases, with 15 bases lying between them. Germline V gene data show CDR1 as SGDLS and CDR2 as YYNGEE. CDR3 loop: CASSRDGPSEQFF. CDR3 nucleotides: TGTGCCAGCAGCAGAGACGGACCTTCGGAGCAGTTCTTC.

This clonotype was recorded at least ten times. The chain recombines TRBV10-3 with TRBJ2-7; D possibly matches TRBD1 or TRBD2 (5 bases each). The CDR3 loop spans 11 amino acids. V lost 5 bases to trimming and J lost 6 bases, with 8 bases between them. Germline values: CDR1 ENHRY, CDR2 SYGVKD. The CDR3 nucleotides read TGTGCCATCAGTCGGGGCTCCGAGCAGTACTTC. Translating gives CAISRGSEQYF.

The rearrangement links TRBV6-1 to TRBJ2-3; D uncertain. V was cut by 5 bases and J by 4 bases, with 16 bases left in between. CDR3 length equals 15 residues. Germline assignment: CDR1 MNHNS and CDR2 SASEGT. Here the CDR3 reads CASSLSFSPADTQYF. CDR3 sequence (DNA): TGTGCCAGCAGTCTATCGTTTTCTCCAGCAGATACGCAGTATTTT.

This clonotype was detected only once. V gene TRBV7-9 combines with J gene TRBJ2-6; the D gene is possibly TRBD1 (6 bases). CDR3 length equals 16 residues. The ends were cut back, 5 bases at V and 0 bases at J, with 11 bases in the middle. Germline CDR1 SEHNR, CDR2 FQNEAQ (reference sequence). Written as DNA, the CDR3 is TGTGCCAGCAGCCCAGGGGTCAGCTCTGGGGCCAACGTCCTGACTTTC. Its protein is CASSPGVSSGANVLTF.

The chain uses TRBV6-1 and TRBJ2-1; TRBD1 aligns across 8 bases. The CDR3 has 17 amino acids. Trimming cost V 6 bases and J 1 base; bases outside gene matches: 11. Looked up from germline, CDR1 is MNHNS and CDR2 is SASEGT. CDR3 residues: CASRAQQGVKSYNEQFF. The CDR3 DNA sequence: TGTGCCAGCAGGGCCCAACAGGGGGTCAAATCCTACAATGAGCAGTTCTTC.

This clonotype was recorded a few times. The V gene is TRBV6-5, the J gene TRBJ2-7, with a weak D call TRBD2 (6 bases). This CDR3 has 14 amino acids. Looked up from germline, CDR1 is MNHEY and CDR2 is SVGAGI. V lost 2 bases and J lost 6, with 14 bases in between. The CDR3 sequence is CASSYGPGVREQYF. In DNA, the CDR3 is TGTGCCAGCAGTTACGGTCCGGGAGTTCGCGAGCAGTACTTC.

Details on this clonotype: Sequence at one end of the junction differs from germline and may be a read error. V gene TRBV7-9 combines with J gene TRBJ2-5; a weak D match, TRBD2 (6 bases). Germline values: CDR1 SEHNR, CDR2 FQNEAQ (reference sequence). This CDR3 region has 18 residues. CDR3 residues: CASSQLYPWGRIWETQYF. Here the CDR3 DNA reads TGCGCCAGCAGCCAACTCTATCCCTGGGGGAGGATCTGGGAGACCCAGTACTTC.

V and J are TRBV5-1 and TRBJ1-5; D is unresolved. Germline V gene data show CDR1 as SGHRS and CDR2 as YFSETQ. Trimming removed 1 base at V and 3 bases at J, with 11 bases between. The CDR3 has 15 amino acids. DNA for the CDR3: TGCGCCAGCAGCTTGCATACAAGTCTCAATCAGCCCCAGCATTTT. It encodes CASSLHTSLNQPQHF.

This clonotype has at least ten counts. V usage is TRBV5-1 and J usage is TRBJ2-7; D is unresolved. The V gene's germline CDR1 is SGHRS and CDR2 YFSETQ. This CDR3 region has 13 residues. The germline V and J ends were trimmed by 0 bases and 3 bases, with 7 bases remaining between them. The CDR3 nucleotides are TGCGCCAGCAGCTTGGGCGACAACTACGAGCAGTACTTC. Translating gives CASSLGDNYEQYF.

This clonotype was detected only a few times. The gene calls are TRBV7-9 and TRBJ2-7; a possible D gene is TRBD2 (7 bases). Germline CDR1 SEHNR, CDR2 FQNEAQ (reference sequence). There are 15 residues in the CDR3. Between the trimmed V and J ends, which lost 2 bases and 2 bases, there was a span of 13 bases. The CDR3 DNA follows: TGTGCCAGCAGCTTACCCCGGGGGGCTGCCTACGAGCAGTACTTC. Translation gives CASSLPRGAAYEQYF.

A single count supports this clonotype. CDR3 residues: CASSEYSQVYEQYF. In DNA, the CDR3 is TGTGCCAGCAGTGAATATTCACAGGTCTACGAGCAGTACTTC. The chain combines TRBV25-1 with TRBJ2-7; possibly TRBD1 for D (5 bases). The CDR3 is made up of 14 amino acids. Between the trimmed V and J ends, which lost 0 bases and 3 bases, there was a span of 9 bases. The germline gives CDR1 MGHDK, CDR2 SYGVNS.

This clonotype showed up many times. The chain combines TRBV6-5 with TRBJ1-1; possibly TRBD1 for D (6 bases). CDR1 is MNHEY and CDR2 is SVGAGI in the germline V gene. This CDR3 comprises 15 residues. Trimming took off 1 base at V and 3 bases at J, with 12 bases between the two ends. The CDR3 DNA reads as TGTGCCAGCAGTTACTTCGGGGGCGCGGACACTGAAGCTTTCTTT. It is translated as CASSYFGGADTEAFF.

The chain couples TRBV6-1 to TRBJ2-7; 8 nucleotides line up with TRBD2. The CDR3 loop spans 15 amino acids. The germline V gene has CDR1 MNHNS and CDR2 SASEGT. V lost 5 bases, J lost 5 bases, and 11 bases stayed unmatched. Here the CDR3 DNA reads TGTGCCAGCAGTAGTAGCGGGGCCTACTGGAACGAGCAGTACTTC. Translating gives CASSSSGAYWNEQYF.

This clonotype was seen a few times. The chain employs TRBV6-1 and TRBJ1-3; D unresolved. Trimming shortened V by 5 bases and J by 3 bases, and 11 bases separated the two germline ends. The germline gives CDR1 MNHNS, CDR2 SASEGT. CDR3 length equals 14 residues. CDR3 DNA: TGTGCCAGCAGTTCGCCCATGGATGGAAACACCATATATTTT. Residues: CASSSPMDGNTIYF.

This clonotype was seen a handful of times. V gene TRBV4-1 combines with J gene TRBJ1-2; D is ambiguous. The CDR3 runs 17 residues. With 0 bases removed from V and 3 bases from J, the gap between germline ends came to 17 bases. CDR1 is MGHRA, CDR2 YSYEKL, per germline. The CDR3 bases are TGCGCCAGCAGCCAAGAGTCCTTCCAGAATCCCTACTATGGCTACACCTTC. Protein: CASSQESFQNPYYGYTF.

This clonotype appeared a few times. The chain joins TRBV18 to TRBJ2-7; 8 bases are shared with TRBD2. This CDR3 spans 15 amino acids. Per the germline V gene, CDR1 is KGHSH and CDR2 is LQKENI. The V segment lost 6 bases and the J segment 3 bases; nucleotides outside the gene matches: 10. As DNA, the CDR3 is TGTGCCAGCTCGCTACGGGAGGGAATCCGCTACGAGCAGTACTTC. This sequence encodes CASSLREGIRYEQYF.

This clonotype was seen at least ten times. CDR3 nucleotides: TGCGCCAGCAGCTTGGGGCTCCCCAGAGATACGCAGTATTTT. Its translation is CASSLGLPRDTQYF. The rearrangement uses TRBV5-1 and TRBJ2-3, with D uncertain. The V gene's germline CDR1 is SGHRS and CDR2 YFSETQ. V shed 0 bases and J shed 5 bases, with 10 bases lying between them. CDR3 length equals 14 residues. The full variable domain, with the rest looked up from reference TRBV5-1 and TRBJ2-3, is KAGVTQTPRYLIKTRGQQVTLSCSPISGHRSVSWYQQTPGQGLQFLFEYFSETQRNKGNFPGRFSGRQFSNSRSEMNVSTLELGDSALYLCASSLGLPRDTQYFGPGTRLTVL.

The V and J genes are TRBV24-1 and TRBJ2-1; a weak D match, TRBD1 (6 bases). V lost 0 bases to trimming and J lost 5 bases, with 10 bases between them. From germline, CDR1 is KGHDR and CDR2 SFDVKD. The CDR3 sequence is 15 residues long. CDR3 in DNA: TGTGCCACCAGTGATTTGACAGGGTCGAACAATGAGCAGTTCTTC. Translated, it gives CATSDLTGSNNEQFF.